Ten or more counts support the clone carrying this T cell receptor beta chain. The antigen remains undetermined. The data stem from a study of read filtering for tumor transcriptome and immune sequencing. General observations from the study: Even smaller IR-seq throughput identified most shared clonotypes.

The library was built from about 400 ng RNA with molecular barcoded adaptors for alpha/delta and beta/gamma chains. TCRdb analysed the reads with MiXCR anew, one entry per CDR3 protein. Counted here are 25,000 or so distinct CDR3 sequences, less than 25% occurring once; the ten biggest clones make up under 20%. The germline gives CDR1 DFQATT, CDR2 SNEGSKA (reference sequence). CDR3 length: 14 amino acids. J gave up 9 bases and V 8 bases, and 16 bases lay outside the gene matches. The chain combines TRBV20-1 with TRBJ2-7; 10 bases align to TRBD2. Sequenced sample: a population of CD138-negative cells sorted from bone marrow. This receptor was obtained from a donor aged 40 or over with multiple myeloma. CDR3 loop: CSTPSDVSSGRQYF. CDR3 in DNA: TGCAGTACCCCTTCGGACGTCTCTAGCGGGAGGCAGTACTTC.